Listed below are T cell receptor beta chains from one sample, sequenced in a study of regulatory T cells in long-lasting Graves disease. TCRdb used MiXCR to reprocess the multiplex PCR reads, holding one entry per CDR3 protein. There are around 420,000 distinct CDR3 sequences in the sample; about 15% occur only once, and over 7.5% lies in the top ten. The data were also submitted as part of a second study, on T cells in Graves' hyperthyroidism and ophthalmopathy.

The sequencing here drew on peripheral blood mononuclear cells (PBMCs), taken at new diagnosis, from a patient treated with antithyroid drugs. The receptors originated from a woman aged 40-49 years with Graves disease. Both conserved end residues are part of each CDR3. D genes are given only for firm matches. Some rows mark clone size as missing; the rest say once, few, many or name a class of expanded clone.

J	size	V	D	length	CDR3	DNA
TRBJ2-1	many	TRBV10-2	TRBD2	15	CASSGLAGGLNEQFF	TGCGCCAGCAGCGGACTAGCGGGAGGGCTTAATGAGCAGTTCTTC
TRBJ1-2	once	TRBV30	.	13	CAWSVQANYGYTF	TGTGCCTGGAGTGTACAGGCTAACTATGGCTACACCTTC
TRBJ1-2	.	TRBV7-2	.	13	CASRGEVNYGYTF	TGTGCCAGCAGGGGGGAAGTAAACTATGGCTACACCTTC
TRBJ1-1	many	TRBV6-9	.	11	CASSSISEAFF	TGTGCCAGCAGTTCTATAAGTGAAGCTTTCTTT
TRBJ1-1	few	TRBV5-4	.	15	CASSLDMTAADRAFF	TGTGCCAGCAGCTTGGATATGACCGCGGCGGATCGTGCTTTCTTT
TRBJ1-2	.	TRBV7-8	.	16	CASSLAPIGANYGYTF	TGTGCCAGCAGCTTAGCGCCGATAGGAGCTAACTATGGCTACACCTTC
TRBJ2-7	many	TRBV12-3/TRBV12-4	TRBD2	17	CASSFVGGLAGTYEQYF	TGTGCCAGCAGTTTCGTCGGAGGACTAGCGGGAACCTACGAGCAGTACTTC
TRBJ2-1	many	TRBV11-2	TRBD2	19	CASSSIRPSLAGESYEQFF	TGTGCCAGCAGCTCGATTAGACCCTCACTAGCGGGAGAGTCGTATGAGCAGTTCTTC
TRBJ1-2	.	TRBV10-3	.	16	CAISEETLLHNYGYTF	TGTGCCATCAGTGAAGAGACACTACTACATAACTATGGCTACACCTTC
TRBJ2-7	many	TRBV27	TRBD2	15	CASTNVGGGREEQYF	TGTGCCAGCACGAACGTTGGGGGCGGGAGGGAAGAGCAGTACTTC
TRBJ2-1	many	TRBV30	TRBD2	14	CAWTISGRVNEQFF	TGTGCCTGGACGATTAGCGGGAGAGTCAATGAGCAGTTCTTC
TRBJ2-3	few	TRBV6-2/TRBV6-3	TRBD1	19	CASSYSAPQGRGRVDTQYF	TGTGCCAGCAGTTACTCGGCACCCCAGGGCAGGGGGCGCGTAGATACGCAGTATTTT
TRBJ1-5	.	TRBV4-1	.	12	CASSHINQPQHF	TGCGCCAGCAGCCACATTAATCAGCCCCAGCATTTT
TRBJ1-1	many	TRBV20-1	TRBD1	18	CSARDSGTGGVVNTEAFF	TGCAGTGCTAGAGATTCCGGGACAGGGGGGGTTGTGAACACTGAAGCTTTCTTT
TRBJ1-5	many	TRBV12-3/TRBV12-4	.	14	CASSLETGGQPQHF	TGTGCCAGCAGTTTAGAGACAGGCGGTCAGCCCCAGCATTTT
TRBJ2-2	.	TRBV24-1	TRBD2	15	CATSRLAGAVGELFF	TGTGCCACGAGTAGACTAGCGGGAGCGGTCGGGGAGCTGTTTTTT
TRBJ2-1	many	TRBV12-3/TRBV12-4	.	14	CATALRSSYNEQFF	TGTGCCACCGCCCTCCGAAGCTCCTACAATGAGCAGTTCTTC
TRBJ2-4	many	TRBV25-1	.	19	CASSELGTGVTATKNIQYF	TGTGCCAGCAGTGAATTAGGGACTGGGGTGACGGCGACCAAAAACATTCAGTACTTC
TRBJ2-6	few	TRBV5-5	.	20	CASSLVWSSSGISGANVLTF	TGTGCCAGCAGCTTGGTGTGGAGTTCCTCGGGCATCTCTGGGGCCAACGTCCTGACTTTC
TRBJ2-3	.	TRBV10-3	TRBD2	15	CAISEVSGGQLEQYF	TGTGCCATCAGTGAGGTCTCGGGAGGGCAACTTGAGCAGTATTTT
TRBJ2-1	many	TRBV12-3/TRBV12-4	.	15	CASSLGQGLWNEQFF	TGTGCCAGCAGTTTGGGTCAGGGCCTTTGGAATGAGCAGTTCTTC
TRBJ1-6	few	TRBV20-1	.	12	CSAGGVAKPLHF	TGCAGTGCTGGGGGGGTTGCGAAGCCCCTCCACTTT
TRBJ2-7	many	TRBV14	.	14	CASSPRDTQYEQYF	TGTGCCAGCAGTCCGAGGGACACCCAATACGAGCAGTACTTC
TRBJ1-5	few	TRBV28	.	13	CASREYSNQPQHF	TGTGCCAGTAGGGAATATAGCAATCAGCCCCAGCATTTT
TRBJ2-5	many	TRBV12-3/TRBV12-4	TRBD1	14	CASRLTGLGETQYF	TGTGCCAGCAGGTTGACAGGGCTGGGAGAGACCCAGTACTTC
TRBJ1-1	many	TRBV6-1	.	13	CASSEDWRTEAFF	TGTGCCAGCAGTGAAGACTGGCGGACTGAAGCTTTCTTT
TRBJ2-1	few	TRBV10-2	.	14	CASSEGGVYNEQFF	TGCGCCAGCAGTGAAGGAGGGGTCTACAATGAGCAGTTCTTC
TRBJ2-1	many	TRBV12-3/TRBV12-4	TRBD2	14	CASSQTSGYNEQFF	TGTGCCAGCAGCCAGACTAGCGGTTACAATGAGCAGTTCTTC
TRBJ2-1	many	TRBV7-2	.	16	CASSRDFPNSYNEQFF	TGTGCCAGCAGCCGGGACTTCCCAAACTCCTACAATGAGCAGTTCTTC
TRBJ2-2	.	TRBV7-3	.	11	CASKGTGELFF	TGTGCCAGCAAAGGCACCGGGGAGCTGTTTTTT
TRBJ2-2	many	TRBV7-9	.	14	CASSRLENTGELFF	TGTGCCAGCAGTCGACTAGAGAACACCGGGGAGCTGTTTTTT
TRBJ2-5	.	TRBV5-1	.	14	CASSKPGLQETQYF	TGCGCCAGCAGTAAGCCCGGGCTCCAAGAGACCCAGTACTTC
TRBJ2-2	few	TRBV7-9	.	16	CASSRHPGPTTGELFF	TGTGCCAGCAGCCGGCACCCGGGACCTACTACCGGGGAGCTGTTTTTT
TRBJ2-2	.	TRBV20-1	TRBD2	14	CSASSGVNTGELFF	TGCAGTGCTTCTAGCGGAGTAAACACCGGGGAGCTGTTTTTT
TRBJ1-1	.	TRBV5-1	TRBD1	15	CASSLNRGLNTEAFF	TGCGCCAGCAGCTTGAACAGGGGATTGAACACTGAAGCTTTCTTT
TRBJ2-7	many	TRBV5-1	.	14	CASRTRYASYEQYF	TGCGCCAGCAGAACACGATACGCCTCCTACGAGCAGTACTTC
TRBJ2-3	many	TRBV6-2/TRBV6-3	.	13	CASSFTPSDTQYF	TGTGCCAGCAGTTTCACTCCTTCAGATACGCAGTATTTT